What follows are 10 T cell receptor beta chains derived from one specimen sequenced in a study of spatial heterogeneity in lung cancer. TCRdb itself ran the 5' RACE reads through MiXCR, one entry per CDR3 protein. Seen here are 40,000 to 45,000 distinct CDR3 sequences, roughly 15% observed once, and the top ten hold 56%. This sample's time point: sample taken at primary tumor resection. The specimen was PBMCs, collected at surgery. These receptors all come from a male donor with early-stage non-small cell lung cancer.

This clonotype was counted many times. J is TRBJ2-2 and V is TRBV7-6; D tentatively fits TRBD1 or TRBD2 (5 bases each). The CDR3 totals 13 residues. The germline V gene encodes CDR1 SGHVS and CDR2 FNYEAQ. Trimming shortened V by 5 bases and J by 11 bases, and 15 bases separated the two germline ends. The CDR3 DNA follows: TGTGCCAGCAGCCTGGGGGAAGTGAGAGAGCTGTTTTTT. This encodes CASSLGEVRELFF.

The table lists this clonotype with a few counts. The DNA for the CDR3 is TGTGCCAGCAGCTTACGGCAGGGGGAGTCACCCCTCCACTTT. This codes for CASSLRQGESPLHF. The rearrangement uses TRBV7-2 and TRBJ1-6, with 7 nucleotides matching TRBD1. The CDR3 sequence is 14 residues long. CDR1 and CDR2 from the germline V gene are SGHTA and FQGNSA. The junction had 5 bases not matched to a gene; V was cut back by 2 bases and J by 10 bases.

There are a few counts of this clonotype. The rearrangement joins TRBV12-3 or TRBV12-4 to TRBJ1-2; 7 nucleotides align to TRBD1. The CDR3 is 15 residues long. After removal of 5 bases from V and 2 bases from J, the junction contained 8 bases not matched to a gene. CDR3 loop: CASSSNRGANYGYTF. The CDR3 DNA reads as TGTGCCAGCAGTAGTAACAGGGGAGCGAACTATGGCTACACCTTC.

V and J are TRBV7-6 and TRBJ2-5; D call uncertain. The V gene's germline CDR1 is SGHVS and CDR2 FNYEAQ. This CDR3 contains 14 residues. Trimming took 1 base from V and 5 from J, leaving 11 bases between them. CDR3 DNA: TGTGCCAGCAGCTTAGGATGGGCGATGGAGACCCAGTACTTC. It encodes CASSLGWAMETQYF.

The V call is TRBV6-2 or TRBV6-3, the J call TRBJ2-7, with D tentatively TRBD1 or TRBD2 (5 bases each). This CDR3 contains 16 residues. Between the trimmed V and J ends, which lost 2 bases and 1 base, there was a span of 15 bases. Germline V gene data show CDR1 as MNHEY and CDR2 as SVGEGT. This CDR3 is CASSYKPGTDSYEQYF. In DNA form, the CDR3 reads TGTGCCAGCAGTTACAAGCCCGGGACGGATTCCTACGAGCAGTACTTC.

This clonotype was seen only once. The gene calls are TRBV12-3 or TRBV12-4 and TRBJ2-1; D may be TRBD2 (6 bases). CDR3 size: 14 residues. Deletions cut 5 bases from V and 9 bases from J, with 17 bases between. DNA of the CDR3: TGTGCCAGCAGTCCCAGGAGGGTCCGGGGTGAGCAGTTCTTC. Protein: CASSPRRVRGEQFF.

This clonotype was seen ten or more times. The J gene is TRBJ2-3, the V gene TRBV7-2, with a weak D call TRBD2 (6 bases). CDR1 is SGHTA and CDR2 is FQGNSA in the germline V gene. The V gene lost 5 bases and the J gene lost 3 bases, with 15 bases spanning the gap. The CDR3 length is 15 residues. As DNA, the CDR3 is TGTGCCAGCAGCGCCCCTCTAGGGAGGACAGATACGCAGTATTTT. It translates to CASSAPLGRTDTQYF.

This clonotype was counted a few times. The chain carries TRBV20-1 and TRBJ2-1, with D possibly TRBD1 on 6 matching bases. Germline V lookup: CDR1 DFQATT, CDR2 SNEGSKA (reference sequence). This CDR3 has 12 amino acids. V was clipped by 0 bases and J by 7 bases, with 7 bases between them. CDR3: CSAREGANEQFF. The CDR3 nucleotides read TGCAGTGCTAGAGAGGGGGCGAATGAGCAGTTCTTC.

The rearrangement uses TRBV20-1 and TRBJ2-7; tentatively, D is TRBD1 or TRBD2 (5 bases each). V lost 5 bases and J lost 4, with 12 bases in between. The V gene's germline CDR1 is DFQATT and CDR2 SNEGSKA (reference sequence). The length of the CDR3 is 12 residues. The CDR3 loop is CSAGGGPYEQYF. Written as DNA, the CDR3 is TGCAGTGCTGGGGGTGGACCTTACGAGCAGTACTTC.

This clonotype has a handful of counts. V and J are TRBV20-1 and TRBJ2-7, with 14 bases matching TRBD2. V gave up 6 bases and J gave up 7 bases; unmatched junction bases: 8. Germline-derived CDR1 and CDR2 are DFQATT and SNEGSKA (reference sequence). This CDR3 spans 14 amino acids. CDR3 nucleotides: TGCAGTGCCACGGGACTAGCGGGAGTGGCTGAGCAGTACTTC. As protein: CSATGLAGVAEQYF.